This entry lists 30 T cell receptor beta chains sequenced from one sample in a study of Graves' ophthalmopathy and Graves' hyperthyroidism. Investigators amplified TCR beta CDR3 regions from RNA transcripts. HTBI primers were employed in first-round RT-PCR, then a second-round multiplex PCR followed. MiXCR, applied by TCRdb to the multiplex PCR reads, yields one record per CDR3 protein. Found here are about 740,000 distinct CDR3 sequences, 35% to 50% of them singletons; the top ten hold roughly 46%. Sequenced material: peripheral blood. The receptors shown here come from an adult man with Graves' ophthalmopathy.

The V and J genes are TRBV2 and TRBJ1-2; D remains unclear. The CDR3 runs to 12 residues. V lost 4 bases to trimming and J lost 4 bases, with 7 bases between them. In germline, CDR1 is SNHLY, CDR2 FYNNEI. The CDR3 reads CASSGVGYGYTF. CDR3 in DNA: TGTGCCAGCAGTGGCGTGGGCTATGGCTACACCTTC.

The V and J genes are TRBV15 and TRBJ2-7; 8 bases match TRBD1. From germline, CDR1 is LNHNV and CDR2 YYDKDF (reference sequence). V lost 5 bases to trimming and J lost 0 bases; unmatched junction nucleotides: 3. CDR3 length: 14 residues. The CDR3 region is CATSDDRGSYEQYF. As DNA, the CDR3 is TGTGCCACCAGCGACGACAGGGGCTCCTACGAGCAGTACTTC. Complete variable domain (other parts from reference TRBV15 and TRBJ2-7): DAMVIQNPRYQVTQFGKPVTLSCSQTLNHNVMYWYQQKSSQAPKLLFHYYDKDFNNEADTPDNFQSRRPNTSFCFLDIRSPGLGDTAMYLCATSDDRGSYEQYFGPGTRLTVT.

This clonotype was found a few times. The rearrangement joins TRBV19 to TRBJ1-2, with 11 bases lining up with TRBD1. The CDR3 extends over 14 amino acids. The V segment lost 7 bases and the J segment 7 bases; nucleotides outside the gene matches: 8. The germline V gene has CDR1 LNHDA and CDR2 SQIVND (reference sequence). This CDR3 reads CASTPGQGAGGYTF. CDR3 DNA sequence: TGTGCCAGTACCCCCGGACAGGGGGCAGGTGGCTACACCTTC.

V usage is TRBV7-2 and J usage is TRBJ2-7; TRBD2 matches at 7 bases. The J call may be wrong; the DNA end is better matched by TRBJ2-1. This CDR3 has 16 amino acids. The germline V gene has CDR1 SGHTA and CDR2 FQGNSA. The CDR3 sequence: CASSEPGTTAYNEQFF. CDR3 DNA: TGTGCCAGCAGCGAACCCGGGACTACCGCCTACAATGAGCAGTTCTTC.

The rearrangement links TRBV10-3 to TRBJ2-7; D may be TRBD2 (6 bases). The germline V and J ends were trimmed by 6 bases and 2 bases, with 17 bases remaining between them. CDR1 and CDR2 from the germline V gene are ENHRY and SYGVKD. The CDR3 sequence is 15 residues long. The DNA for the CDR3 is TGTGCCATCAGCGATACCGGGACTGCTCCCTACGAGCAGTACTTC. Translation: CAISDTGTAPYEQYF.

Here the CDR3 reads CASSGDSGREFDEQFF. The CDR3 DNA reads as TGTGCCAGCAGTGGAGACTCAGGGAGAGAGTTCGATGAGCAGTTCTTC. The V gene is TRBV25-1, the J gene TRBJ2-5; D assignment may be TRBD1 or TRBD2 (5 bases each). The DNA end is a closer match to TRBJ2-1, so the J assignment may be wrong. This CDR3 has 16 residues. Germline assignment: CDR1 MGHDK and CDR2 SYGVNS.

Regarding this clonotype: The missing conserved phenylalanine or tryptophan at the end of this CDR3 makes a read error likely. The DNA is left out, because the CDR3 cannot be placed on it with certainty; the CDR3 is given as TCRdb lists it. The rearrangement joins TRBV10-2 to TRBJ1-1. The CDR3 is 8 residues long, counting both termini. CDR1 WSHSY and CDR2 SAAADI come from the germline V gene. CDR3 protein: CASSERRG.

This clonotype was observed at least ten times. The rearrangement links TRBV10-3 to TRBJ2-7; D may match TRBD1 or TRBD2 (5 bases each). V was clipped by 0 bases and J by 1 base, with 16 bases between them. Germline assignment: CDR1 ENHRY and CDR2 SYGVKD. The CDR3 is 17 residues long. The CDR3 is CAISESSGPWGSYEQYF. In nucleotides, the CDR3 is TGTGCCATCAGTGAGTCGAGTGGGCCTTGGGGGTCCTACGAGCAGTACTTC.

This clonotype was seen many times. The chain carries TRBV7-6 and TRBJ2-7; 9 nucleotides match TRBD2. This CDR3 has 15 residues. Losses at the gene ends were 2 bases for V and 4 bases for J; bases not matched to a gene: 6. CDR1 is SGHVS and CDR2 is FNYEAQ in the germline V gene. CDR3 in amino acids: CASSLKVAGEYEQYF. CDR3 DNA: TGTGCCAGCAGCTTAAAGGTAGCGGGAGAATACGAGCAGTACTTC. The full variable domain, completed using reference TRBV7-6 and TRBJ2-7, is GAGVSQSPRYKVTKRGQDVALRCDPISGHVSLYWYRQALGQGPEFLTYFNYEAQQDKSGLPNDRFSAERPEGSISTLTIQRTEQRDSAMYRCASSLKVAGEYEQYFGPGTRLTVT.

This clonotype has more than one count but fewer than ten. The chain combines TRBV10-3 with TRBJ2-7; D ambiguous. Trimming stripped 3 bases from V and 0 bases from J, with 12 bases between. CDR3 length: 15 amino acids. Per the germline V gene, CDR1 is ENHRY and CDR2 is SYGVKD. The DNA of the CDR3 is TGTGCCATCAGTGAAAAGGGTGCTCGCTCCTACGAGCAGTACTTC. Protein: CAISEKGARSYEQYF.

There are a few counts of this clonotype. The rearrangement links TRBV6-1 to TRBJ1-6; D is unclear. Trimming removed 7 bases from V and 3 bases from J, with 16 bases in between. Germline CDR1 and CDR2: MNHNS and SASEGT. CDR3 length: 16 amino acids. CDR3 DNA sequence: TGTGCCAGCATGCGACTCGGCCGAAACTATAATTCACCCCTCCACTTT. Its translation is CASMRLGRNYNSPLHF.

In this sample, this clonotype turned up a few times. A much larger clone lies one base from this, so it may be a read error. The conserved final phenylalanine or tryptophan is absent from the CDR3, which likely points to a read error. The CDR3 spells CASSERRGNYGYTL. CDR3 in DNA: TGTGCCAGCAGTGAAAGGAGGGGAAACTATGGCTACACCCTC. The chain employs TRBV2 and TRBJ1-2; D is perhaps TRBD1 (5 bases). The CDR3 spans 14 residues. Germline assignment: CDR1 SNHLY and CDR2 FYNNEI. Trimming removed 2 bases from V and 2 bases from J, with 9 bases in between.

This clonotype was found many times. V and J are TRBV29-1 and TRBJ1-1, with D perhaps TRBD1 (5 bases). The V and J ends lost 7 bases and 1 base respectively, with 10 bases between them. Germline lookup yields CDR1 SQVTM and CDR2 ANQGSEA. CDR3 length equals 12 residues. This chain's CDR3 is CSAHGGNTEAFF. The CDR3 DNA reads as TGCAGCGCCCACGGGGGGAACACTGAAGCTTTCTTT.

Notes on this clonotype: It may be a read error: a sequence one base away is much more abundant. This chain connects TRBV12-3 or TRBV12-4 to TRBJ2-7; TRBD1 agrees at 9 bases. This CDR3 has 12 amino acids. After removal of 4 bases from V and 13 bases from J, the junction contained 8 bases not matched to a gene. The CDR3 DNA sequence: TGTGCCAGCAGTTACACGACAGGGGGTTTTTACTTC. Translation: CASSYTTGGFYF.

This clonotype was detected a few times. This chain connects TRBV24-1 to TRBJ1-5, with D unresolved. The CDR3 extends over 15 amino acids. Trimming shortened V by 11 bases and J by 3 bases, and 19 bases separated the two germline ends. CDR1 is KGHDR and CDR2 is SFDVKD in the germline V gene. The CDR3 DNA is TGTGCCAGCCCCCCTGCTGGAGGGCCCAATCAGCCCCAGCATTTT. This encodes CASPPAGGPNQPQHF.

In this sample, this clonotype turned up a few times. The chain combines TRBV5-8 with TRBJ1-2; D not resolved. Germline values: CDR1 SGHTS, CDR2 YDEGEE. Trimming removed 0 bases at V and 0 bases at J, with 6 bases between. This CDR3 has 14 residues. CDR3 amino acids: CASSLDQTNYGYTF. DNA of the CDR3: TGTGCCAGCAGCTTGGATCAGACTAACTATGGCTACACCTTC.

The chain links TRBV2 to TRBJ2-2; 16 bases are shared with TRBD2. Trimming at V came to 4 bases and at J to 7 bases, leaving 12 bases not matched to a gene. CDR1 and CDR2 (germline): SNHLY, FYNNEI. The CDR3 totals 19 residues. CDR3 sequence: CASSAGTSGRAGWGGELFF. The CDR3 region has the DNA TGTGCCAGCAGTGCCGGGACTAGCGGGAGGGCCGGTTGGGGCGGGGAGCTGTTTTTT.

This clonotype was counted ten times or more. V usage is TRBV2 and J usage is TRBJ1-3; 8 nucleotides align to TRBD1. The J segment lost 4 bases and the V segment lost 5 bases, leaving 7 bases of the junction unmatched. This CDR3 spans 15 amino acids. Germline V lookup: CDR1 SNHLY, CDR2 FYNNEI. The CDR3, as DNA: TGTGCCAGCAGTAAGACAGGGGCGGAGGGAAACACCATATATTTT. Its protein is CASSKTGAEGNTIYF.

The chain uses TRBV7-9 and TRBJ2-6; D remains unclear. Trimming cost V 4 bases and J 4 bases, with 11 bases left between them. Germline CDR1 and CDR2: SEHNR and FQNEAQ (reference sequence). The CDR3 spans 15 residues. The CDR3 here is CASSWPRQGANVLTF. CDR3 sequence (DNA): TGTGCCAGCAGCTGGCCGCGTCAGGGGGCCAACGTCCTGACTTTC.

The genes are TRBV25-1 and TRBJ1-1; tentatively, D is TRBD1 (5 bases). This CDR3 contains 15 residues. V was clipped by 8 bases and J by 5 bases, with 21 bases between them. The germline gives CDR1 MGHDK, CDR2 SYGVNS. CDR3 residues: CASVMGGREMTEAFF. As DNA, the CDR3 is TGTGCCAGCGTAATGGGGGGAAGGGAGATGACTGAAGCTTTCTTT.

This clonotype showed up many times. J is TRBJ2-7 and V is TRBV10-1; a possible D gene is TRBD2 (6 bases). The germline V and J ends were trimmed by 2 bases and 7 bases, with 15 bases remaining between them. Germline V gene lookup returns CDR1 WNHNN and CDR2 SYGVQD (reference sequence). This CDR3 spans 14 amino acids. Here the CDR3 reads CASSEATSAGEQYF. In DNA form, the CDR3 reads TGCGCCAGCAGTGAGGCAACTTCCGCGGGAGAGCAGTACTTC.

The chain joins TRBV9 to TRBJ2-2, with TRBD1 as a possible D gene (6 bases). Germline lookup yields CDR1 SGDLS and CDR2 YYNGEE. The CDR3 is 15 residues long. V dropped 1 base and J dropped 4 bases, with 11 bases sitting between them. The CDR3 spells CASSVSRGSTGELFF. Written as DNA, the CDR3 is TGTGCCAGCAGCGTAAGCAGGGGTAGCACCGGGGAGCTGTTTTTT.

This clonotype was counted between two and nine times. The chain is built from TRBV10-2 and TRBJ1-5; no clear D gene. The CDR3 is made up of 13 amino acids. Germline CDR1 WSHSY, CDR2 SAAADI. V lost 3 bases and J 7 bases, leaving 10 bases between the germline ends. The CDR3 DNA reads as TGCGCCAGCAGTGACCCCACCGACCAGCCCCAGCATTTT. The encoded protein is CASSDPTDQPQHF.

This clonotype was counted only a few times. The J gene is TRBJ2-7, the V gene TRBV7-2; D is unresolved. Trimming removed 6 bases at V and 3 bases at J, with 12 bases between. The germline V gene has CDR1 SGHTA and CDR2 FQGNSA. This CDR3 is built from 13 residues. DNA of the CDR3: TGTGCCAGCAGTTATGGCGAGGACTACGAGCAGTACTTC. It is translated as CASSYGEDYEQYF.

This clonotype was recorded many times. V is TRBV9 and J is TRBJ2-5; 8 nucleotides line up with TRBD2. V shed 1 base, J shed 5 bases, and the junction held 7 bases outside the gene matches. The CDR3 spans 15 residues. The germline V gene has CDR1 SGDLS and CDR2 YYNGEE. CDR3 sequence (DNA): TGTGCCAGCAGCGTAAGGACTAGCCAGTTCGAGACCCAGTACTTC. This sequence encodes CASSVRTSQFETQYF.

At least ten counts were recorded for this clonotype. The gene calls are TRBV7-9 and TRBJ2-5; weak D call: TRBD2 (6 bases). CDR3 length: 14 residues. V was shortened by 5 bases and J by 0 bases, with 10 bases between the two germline ends. Germline values: CDR1 SEHNR, CDR2 FQNEAQ (reference sequence). In DNA form, the CDR3 reads TGTGCCAGCAGCCCCCTAGCGTACCAAGAGACCCAGTACTTC. Its translation: CASSPLAYQETQYF.

This clonotype was counted a few times. The rearrangement links TRBV19 to TRBJ2-2; the D is unclear. Germline V gene data show CDR1 as LNHDA and CDR2 as SQIVND (reference sequence). The CDR3 consists of 14 residues. The germline V and J ends were trimmed by 1 base and 3 bases, with 6 bases remaining between them. CDR3 region: CASSIGIYTGELFF. As DNA, the CDR3 is TGTGCCAGTAGTATAGGGATATACACCGGGGAGCTGTTTTTT.

This clonotype was seen more than once but under ten times. The chain links TRBV25-1 to TRBJ2-7; 7 nucleotides align to TRBD1. CDR1 MGHDK and CDR2 SYGVNS come from the germline V gene. The trim removed 4 bases at V and 6 bases at J, leaving 3 bases unmatched. The length of the CDR3 is 12 residues. The CDR3 protein is CASSGGGGEQYF. CDR3 DNA sequence: TGTGCCAGCAGTGGAGGGGGCGGCGAGCAGTACTTC.

This clonotype was counted a few times. The chain has TRBV20-1 and TRBJ2-2; D is unclear. V lost 6 bases and J lost 6, with 8 bases in between. In germline, CDR1 is DFQATT, CDR2 SNEGSKA (reference sequence). There are 11 residues in the CDR3. CDR3 in DNA: TGCAGTGCCAGCGTGGCCGGGGAGCTGTTTTTT. Protein: CSASVAGELFF.

A word on this clonotype: An end of the junction differs from the germline gene, which may be a read error. This sequence joins TRBV10-3 and TRBJ1-4; weak D call: TRBD1 (5 bases). CDR1 is ENHRY, CDR2 SYGVKD, per germline. CDR3 length: 17 residues. The CDR3 nucleotides are TGTGCCAGCAGTTACCCCCACCGACAGCCAACTAATGAAAAACTGTTTTTT. Amino acid sequence: CASSYPHRQPTNEKLFF.